Following are 27 T cell receptor beta chains from one sample sequenced in a study of shared clonotypes between healthy human individuals. Repertoires were generated with immunoSEQ multiplex PCR, while TCRdb's copy carries only in-frame clones and drops some. The sample yields approximately 1.5 million clones, roughly 98% seen once. The sequenced sample consisted of naive CD4+ T cells sorted from blood. The subset denotes: CD45RA+ positively selected. All receptors derive from a man aged 25 to 40 in good health.

The chain has TRBV5-1 and TRBJ1-4, with D possibly TRBD1 on 5 matching bases. CDR3 length: 15 residues. CDR1 SGHRS and CDR2 YFSETQ come from the germline V gene. Trimming pared 4 bases from V and 8 bases from J, leaving 18 bases between. The CDR3 nucleotides are TGCGCCAGCAGCCCGGGGACCCCTACAGAAGAAAAACTGTTTTTT. It yields the protein CASSPGTPTEEKLFF.

V gene TRBV6-4 combines with J gene TRBJ1-2; D is unclear. Trimming cost V 2 bases and J 7 bases, with 5 bases left between them. The CDR3 has 11 residues. Germline V CDR1 and CDR2: MRHNA, SNTAGT. CDR3 protein: CASSDSGGYTF. CDR3 nucleotides: TGTGCCAGCAGTGACAGCGGTGGCTACACCTTC.

This sequence joins TRBV27 and TRBJ2-7, with 7 bases lining up with TRBD1. The trim removed 5 bases at V and 4 bases at J, leaving 11 bases unmatched. CDR1 MNHEY and CDR2 SMNVEV come from the germline V gene (reference sequence). The CDR3 loop spans 15 amino acids. CDR3 sequence: CASSGLGTVPYEQYF. The CDR3 nucleotides are TGTGCCAGCAGTGGGCTCGGGACAGTACCTTACGAGCAGTACTTC.

V usage is TRBV7-2 and J usage is TRBJ2-3, with 15 bases fitting TRBD2. The CDR3 consists of 16 residues. After removal of 5 bases from V and 3 bases from J, the junction contained 3 bases not matched to a gene. From germline, CDR1 is SGHTA and CDR2 FQGNSA. The CDR3 DNA sequence: TGTGCCAGCAGCCCCGGACTAGCGGGAGGGACAGATACGCAGTATTTT. Translated: CASSPGLAGGTDTQYF.

This chain links TRBV29-1 with TRBJ2-2; D is unclear. V gave up 0 bases and J gave up 8 bases, with 13 bases separating them. CDR3 length equals 14 residues. Germline V gene data show CDR1 as SQVTM and CDR2 as ANQGSEA. The DNA for the CDR3 is TGCAGCGTTGAAGATCGCTGGGTGCGAGGGGAGCTGTTTTTT. The encoded protein is CSVEDRWVRGELFF.

This chain links TRBV19 with TRBJ2-6; tentative D call: TRBD1 (7 bases). The CDR3 runs 21 residues. The ends were cut back, 3 bases at V and 1 base at J, with 25 bases in the middle. Germline loops: CDR1 LNHDA, CDR2 SQIVND (reference sequence). The CDR3 spells CASSIFWSPDRRDSGANVLTF. The CDR3 DNA follows: TGTGCCAGTAGTATCTTTTGGTCGCCGGACAGGCGGGATTCTGGGGCCAACGTCCTGACTTTC.

The chain employs TRBV5-1 and TRBJ2-3; 15 positions match TRBD2. CDR1 SGHRS and CDR2 YFSETQ come from the germline V gene. V trimming: 3 bases; J trimming: 3 bases; junction bases outside the gene matches: 11. The CDR3 is 19 amino acids. CDR3 region: CASSSGLAGGPVSTDTQYF. The CDR3 DNA reads TGCGCCAGCAGCTCCGGACTAGCGGGAGGGCCAGTTTCGACAGATACGCAGTATTTT.

In this sample, this clone turned up once. The chain carries TRBV2 and TRBJ2-3; D tentatively reads TRBD1 or TRBD2 (5 bases each). Germline CDR1 and CDR2: SNHLY and FYNNEI. This CDR3 has 13 amino acids. V lost 4 bases to trimming and J lost 5 bases, with 10 bases between them. The CDR3 region is CASSGFGGDTQYF. The DNA for the CDR3 is TGTGCCAGCAGTGGTTTTGGGGGAGATACGCAGTATTTT.

The gene calls are TRBV7-6 and TRBJ2-2; 8 nucleotides match TRBD2. The CDR3 covers 15 residues. V dropped 2 bases and J dropped 5; count of bases not matched to a gene: 4. The germline V gene has CDR1 SGHVS and CDR2 FNYEAQ. DNA of the CDR3: TGTGCCAGCAGCTTAACACTAGCGGATACCGGGGAGCTGTTTTTT. This translates into CASSLTLADTGELFF.

The chain links TRBV2 to TRBJ2-7; D uncertain. The CDR3 has 14 amino acids. Germline lookup yields CDR1 SNHLY and CDR2 FYNNEI. V gave up 8 bases and J gave up 0 bases, with 14 bases separating them. DNA for the CDR3: TGTGCCAGCCTAATGACTTCATACTCCTACGAGCAGTACTTC. It translates to CASLMTSYSYEQYF. The entire variable domain, with the rest obtained from reference TRBV2 and TRBJ2-7, is as follows: EPEVTQTPSHQVTQMGQEVILRCVPISNHLYFYWYRQILGQKVEFLVSFYNNEISEKSEIFDDQFSVERPDGSNFTLKIRSTKLEDSAMYFCASLMTSYSYEQYFGPGTRLTVT.

This chain connects TRBV30 to TRBJ1-5, with unresolved D. The CDR3 contains 13 residues. V lost 2 bases and J 5 bases, leaving 10 bases between the germline ends. Looked up from germline, CDR1 is GTSNPN and CDR2 is SVGIG (reference sequence). As DNA, the CDR3 is TGTGCCTGGAGTTCAGCTTACGATCAGCCCCAGCATTTT. Translation: CAWSSAYDQPQHF.

The chain recombines TRBV30 with TRBJ2-2; no definite D call. CDR3 size: 13 residues. Germline-derived CDR1 and CDR2 are GTSNPN and SVGIG (reference sequence). V was pared by 1 base and J by 6 bases, with 9 bases between. The CDR3 reads CAWSASWAGELFF. The CDR3 coding sequence is TGTGCCTGGAGTGCGTCTTGGGCCGGGGAGCTGTTTTTT.

The rearrangement links TRBV7-2 to TRBJ1-5; a possible D gene is TRBD1 (5 bases). The CDR3 has 16 residues. CDR1 SGHTA and CDR2 FQGNSA come from the germline V gene. V was cut by 1 base and J by 7 bases, with 17 bases left in between. Written as DNA, the CDR3 is TGTGCCAGCAGCTTAGACAGGTTCTTGCCGGTGCAGCCCCAGCATTTT. As protein: CASSLDRFLPVQPQHF.

The chain couples TRBV5-4 to TRBJ1-1; D gene uncertain. Between the trimmed V and J ends, which lost 4 bases and 0 bases, there was a span of 10 bases. Germline V gene data show CDR1 as SGHNT and CDR2 as YYREEE (reference sequence). This CDR3 has 14 residues. The CDR3 is CASSPRGLNTEAFF. The CDR3 nucleotides read TGTGCCAGCAGCCCGCGGGGTCTGAACACTGAAGCTTTCTTT.

The chain links TRBV28 to TRBJ1-5; TRBD1 agrees at 10 bases. Germline values: CDR1 MDHEN, CDR2 SYDVKM. Trimming at V came to 4 bases and at J to 4 bases, leaving 7 bases not matched to a gene. There are 16 residues in the CDR3. The CDR3 is CASSYGDRGMNQPQHF. The CDR3 nucleotides are TGTGCCAGCAGTTACGGGGACAGGGGAATGAATCAGCCCCAGCATTTT.

This chain uses TRBV28 with TRBJ2-6; D is unclear. Trimming left V 3 bases short and J 2 bases short, with 8 bases between. The CDR3 sequence is 15 residues long. Germline V CDR1 and CDR2: MDHEN, SYDVKM. Here the CDR3 reads CASSFLGTGANVLTF. The CDR3 DNA reads TGTGCCAGCAGTTTTCTGGGGACTGGGGCCAACGTCCTGACTTTC. The full variable domain, completed using reference TRBV28 and TRBJ2-6, is DVKVTQSSRYLVKRTGEKVFLECVQDMDHENMFWYRQDPGLGLRLIYFSYDVKMKEKGDIPEGYSVSREKKERFSLILESASTNQTSMYLCASSFLGTGANVLTFGAGSRLTVL.

This sequence joins TRBV14 and TRBJ2-1, with D possibly TRBD2 on 5 matching bases. Trimming stripped 0 bases from V and 3 bases from J, with 9 bases between. Germline V gives CDR1 SGHDN, CDR2 FVKESK. There are 15 residues in the CDR3. The CDR3 here is CASSQDISVYNEQFF. In DNA form, the CDR3 reads TGTGCCAGCAGCCAAGATATTAGCGTCTACAATGAGCAGTTCTTC. Together with reference TRBV14 and TRBJ2-1, the CDR3 gives the full variable domain: EAGVTQFPSHSVIEKGQTVTLRCDPISGHDNLYWYRRVMGKEIKFLLHFVKESKQDESGMPNNRFLAERTGGTYSTLKVQPAELEDSGVYFCASSQDISVYNEQFFGPGTRLTVL.

The chain combines TRBV18 with TRBJ1-4; no reliable D call. Germline V gene data show CDR1 as KGHSH and CDR2 as LQKENI. The CDR3 covers 17 residues. Trimming left V 2 bases short and J 1 base short, with 14 bases between. The CDR3 DNA is TGTGCCAGCTCACCAAGGCAGGCAAACCAAACTAATGAAAAACTGTTTTTT. It translates to CASSPRQANQTNEKLFF.

This clone was observed a single time. The rearrangement links TRBV18 to TRBJ2-3; 10 bases match TRBD2. The length of the CDR3 is 15 residues. V shed 3 bases, J shed 5 bases, and the junction held 5 bases outside the gene matches. Looked up from germline, CDR1 is KGHSH and CDR2 is LQKENI. This CDR3 is CASSPLAGARDTQYF. DNA for the CDR3: TGTGCCAGCTCACCGCTAGCGGGAGCAAGAGATACGCAGTATTTT.

This clone occurred once. This sequence joins TRBV27 and TRBJ2-3; 7 nucleotides align to TRBD2. The CDR3 runs to 13 residues. CDR1 and CDR2 (germline): MNHEY, SMNVEV (reference sequence). Trimming cost V 4 bases and J 9 bases; bases outside gene matches: 7. CDR3 in DNA: TGTGCCAGCAGTTCCGAGGGGAGGGGCACGCAGTATTTT. Amino acid sequence: CASSSEGRGTQYF.

The rearrangement joins TRBV6-5 to TRBJ1-1; 11 bases fit TRBD1. Germline V gene sequence: CDR1 MNHEY, CDR2 SVGAGI. The ends lost 8 bases at V and 8 bases at J; junction bases unmatched: 4. The CDR3 contains 12 residues. CDR3 coding DNA: TGTGCCAGCCGGGACAGGGGGTCCGAAGCTTTCTTT. It translates to CASRDRGSEAFF.

On this clone itself: Other nucleotide sequences in the sample specify the same CDR3. The chain links TRBV6-5 to TRBJ1-3; tentatively, D is TRBD1 (5 bases). The CDR3 consists of 15 residues. Germline-derived CDR1 and CDR2 are MNHEY and SVGAGI. Deletions cut 0 bases from V and 1 base from J, with 7 bases between. The CDR3 DNA reads TGTGCCAGCAGTTACTCTCAGGGTTCTGGAAACACCATATATTTT. Protein: CASSYSQGSGNTIYF.

The J gene is TRBJ2-1, the V gene TRBV7-8; TRBD1 matches at 10 bases. This CDR3 is 15 amino acids long. After removal of 5 bases from V and 3 bases from J, the junction contained 4 bases not matched to a gene. CDR1 is SGHVS and CDR2 is FQNEAQ in the germline V gene. CDR3 DNA sequence: TGTGCCAGCAGCGCCCGGGACAGGGGCTACAATGAGCAGTTCTTC. It codes for CASSARDRGYNEQFF.

The chain uses TRBV29-1 and TRBJ2-3, with D tentatively TRBD1 (6 bases). Germline-derived CDR1 and CDR2 are SQVTM and ANQGSEA. This CDR3 is built from 15 residues. V lost 6 bases and J 3 bases, leaving 19 bases between the germline ends. The CDR3 spells CSVLGDGRGTDTQYF. The CDR3 coding sequence is TGCAGCGTCTTGGGAGATGGCAGGGGAACAGATACGCAGTATTTT.

The chain carries TRBV6-1 and TRBJ2-1; 11 bases are a match to TRBD2. The germline V gene encodes CDR1 MNHNS and CDR2 SASEGT. The V gene end was trimmed by 4 bases and the J gene end by 4 bases; junction bases not matched to a gene: 3. This CDR3 contains 15 residues. CDR3 sequence (DNA): TGTGCCAGCAGTGTAACTAGCGGGAGTTACAATGAGCAGTTCTTC. Protein product: CASSVTSGSYNEQFF.

V is TRBV9 and J is TRBJ2-5; D remains unclear. Trimming took 3 bases from V and 2 from J, leaving 11 bases between them. In germline, CDR1 is SGDLS, CDR2 YYNGEE. CDR3 length equals 14 residues. The CDR3 bases are TGTGCCAGCAGCGACCTTCGGTCTCAAGAGACCCAGTACTTC. Protein product: CASSDLRSQETQYF.

The CDR3 DNA reads TGTGCCAGCAGTTACAGGTACAGGTCCACTGAAGCTTTCTTT. Translation: CASSYRYRSTEAFF. The chain employs TRBV6-5 and TRBJ1-1, with D possibly TRBD1 on 5 matching bases. Germline V gives CDR1 MNHEY, CDR2 SVGAGI. The CDR3 loop spans 14 amino acids. V was trimmed by 2 bases and J by 4 bases, leaving 11 bases between them.